Following are 18 T cell receptor beta chains from one sample sequenced in a study of T cells in Graves' hyperthyroidism and ophthalmopathy. Regions amplified from RNA transcripts were the TCR beta CDR3 regions. Researchers ran a first-round RT-PCR on the TCR CDR3 using the HTBI primer set. TCRdb ran MiXCR on the multiplex PCR reads and lists one entry per CDR3 protein. The sample carries approximately 500,000 distinct CDR3 sequences, about half recorded once. Sample: peripheral blood or thyroid tissue (not recorded which). Source of these receptors: a woman between 18 and 30 years old with Graves' hyperthyroidism.

This chain connects TRBV11-3 to TRBJ1-2; the D gene is possibly TRBD1 (6 bases). V lost 0 bases to trimming and J lost 1 base, with 12 bases between them. Germline CDR1 reads SGHNT; CDR2 reads YENEEA. CDR3 length equals 16 residues. CDR3 amino acids: CASSLEARTDNYGYTF. In DNA, the CDR3 is TGTGCCAGCAGCTTAGAAGCCCGGACAGATAACTATGGCTACACCTTC.

About this clonotype itself: At one end, the junction sequence differs from germline, possibly due to a read error. The chain is built from TRBV12-3 or TRBV12-4 and TRBJ1-6; D uncertain. CDR3 length: 13 residues. CDR3 DNA sequence: TGTGCCAGCAGTTTAGACGATAATCCACCCCTCCACTTT. Its protein is CASSLDDNPPLHF.

This clonotype was counted at least ten times. The J gene is TRBJ2-7, the V gene TRBV7-2; no clear D. Trimming removed 0 bases from V and 0 bases from J, with 6 bases in between. The CDR3 loop spans 14 amino acids. The germline V gene encodes CDR1 SGHTA and CDR2 FQGNSA. The CDR3 DNA sequence: TGTGCCAGCAGCTTAGCGAAGGACTCCTACGAGCAGTACTTC. As protein: CASSLAKDSYEQYF.

A single count supports this clonotype. The genes are TRBV7-8 and TRBJ2-5, with 13 bases lining up with TRBD2. J lost 10 bases, V lost 2 bases, and 4 bases had no gene match. CDR3 length: 14 residues. The germline gives CDR1 SGHVS, CDR2 FQNEAQ. This chain's CDR3 is CASSLYGTSGNQYF. CDR3 bases: TGTGCCAGCAGCTTATACGGGACTAGCGGGAACCAGTACTTC.

This clonotype was detected many times. The genes are TRBV15 and TRBJ2-2; the match to TRBD2 covers 9 bases. This CDR3 region has 18 residues. CDR1 and CDR2 (germline): LNHNV, YYDKDF (reference sequence). Losses at the gene ends were 1 base for V and 4 bases for J; bases not matched to a gene: 10. Written as DNA, the CDR3 is TGTGCCACCAGCAGAGTACGGCTAGCGGGACTACCCACCGGGGAGCTGTTTTTT. It codes for CATSRVRLAGLPTGELFF.

This clonotype was seen at least ten times. This chain links TRBV4-1 with TRBJ1-4; D is ambiguous. Trimming removed 4 bases at V and 8 bases at J, with 14 bases between. The CDR3 has 14 residues. Germline loops: CDR1 MGHRA, CDR2 YSYEKL. Here the CDR3 reads CASSPPKGGEKLFF. The CDR3 coding sequence is TGCGCCAGCAGCCCACCCAAGGGAGGAGAAAAACTGTTTTTT.

This sequence joins TRBV24-1 and TRBJ2-5; no clear D gene. The CDR3 runs 16 residues. The germline CDR1 and CDR2 sequences are KGHDR and SFDVKD. With 5 bases removed from V and 5 bases from J, the gap between germline ends came to 20 bases. The CDR3 loop reads CATSARDGTATETQYF. The CDR3, as DNA: TGTGCCACCAGTGCTAGAGATGGAACTGCTACGGAGACCCAGTACTTC.

This clonotype showed up just once. The chain uses TRBV7-9 and TRBJ1-2; tentatively, D is TRBD1 (6 bases). The length of the CDR3 is 16 residues. The V and J ends lost 1 base and 5 bases respectively, with 17 bases between them. Germline V gene lookup returns CDR1 SEHNR and CDR2 FQNEAQ (reference sequence). CDR3: CASSLGPDRFNYGYTF. CDR3 bases: TGTGCCAGCAGCTTAGGTCCCGACAGGTTTAATTATGGCTACACCTTC.

This clonotype has only a few counts. The CDR3 spells CSGGWRTYEQYF. The CDR3 bases are TGCAGCGGCGGGTGGAGGACCTACGAGCAGTACTTC. V is TRBV29-1 and J is TRBJ2-7, with a tentative D call TRBD2 (5 bases). The CDR3 totals 12 residues. CDR1 and CDR2 (germline): SQVTM, ANQGSEA. V lost 7 bases and J 2 bases, leaving 12 bases between the germline ends.

To note about this clonotype: A much larger clone lies one base from this, so it may be a read error. J is TRBJ1-5 and V is TRBV6-4; D not resolved. The V end was cut by 2 bases, the J end by 6 bases, with 8 bases between. The CDR3 covers 13 residues. The germline V gene encodes CDR1 MRHNA and CDR2 SNTAGT. CDR3 sequence reads: CASSDKVSQPQHF. As DNA, the CDR3 is TGTGCCAGCAGTGACAAAGTAAGTCAGCCCCAGCATTTT.

The rearrangement joins TRBV20-1 to TRBJ2-5, with D maybe TRBD1 (5 bases). The germline gives CDR1 DFQATT, CDR2 SNEGSKA (reference sequence). This CDR3 is 14 amino acids long. V was pared by 1 base and J by 3 bases, with 12 bases between. The CDR3 sequence: CSARAPIREETQYF. The CDR3 DNA is TGCAGTGCTAGAGCTCCTATCAGGGAAGAGACCCAGTACTTC.

This chain joins TRBV24-1 and TRBJ2-2, with D possibly matching TRBD1 (6 bases). This CDR3 region has 14 residues. CDR1 is KGHDR and CDR2 is SFDVKD in the germline V gene. Trimming shortened V by 4 bases and J by 5 bases, and 10 bases separated the two germline ends. For the CDR3, the DNA is TGTGCCACCAGTGACACCGACAGGACCGGGGAGCTGTTTTTT. This translates into CATSDTDRTGELFF.

This sequence joins TRBV29-1 and TRBJ2-7; D may be TRBD1 (6 bases). Germline V lookup: CDR1 SQVTM, CDR2 ANQGSEA. The CDR3 totals 14 residues. Trimming stripped 7 bases from V and 1 base from J, with 17 bases between. The DNA for the CDR3 is TGCAGCGCCATCCCAGAGGGGGTATCCTACGAGCAGTACTTC. Amino acid sequence: CSAIPEGVSYEQYF.

The sample holds many counts of this clonotype. The V gene is TRBV4-1, the J gene TRBJ1-5; 7 bases match TRBD1. From germline, CDR1 is MGHRA and CDR2 YSYEKL. The length of the CDR3 is 17 residues. V lost 0 bases and J lost 2; bases outside the gene matches: 7. For the CDR3, the DNA is TGCGCCAGCAGCCAAGACCAACAGGGGATCGGCAATCAGCCCCAGCATTTT. This sequence encodes CASSQDQQGIGNQPQHF.

The chain links TRBV4-1 to TRBJ2-1; D is unresolved. The length of the CDR3 is 12 residues. Deletions cut 0 bases from V and 9 bases from J, with 6 bases between. Germline loops: CDR1 MGHRA, CDR2 YSYEKL. The CDR3 DNA reads TGCGCCAGCAGCCAAGATCTAAGTGAGCAGTTCTTC. Its protein is CASSQDLSEQFF.

In this sample, this clonotype turned up many times. The chain recombines TRBV9 with TRBJ1-6; D unclear. The germline CDR1 and CDR2 sequences are SGDLS and YYNGEE. With 3 bases removed from V and 9 bases from J, the gap between germline ends came to 16 bases. The CDR3 covers 15 residues. The chain's CDR3 is CASSATRSPVSPLHF. The CDR3 DNA sequence: TGTGCCAGCAGCGCGACCAGGAGCCCGGTTTCACCCCTCCACTTT.

There are many counts of this clonotype. This chain joins TRBV15 and TRBJ1-4; a possible D gene is TRBD1 (5 bases). The germline V gene has CDR1 LNHNV and CDR2 YYDKDF (reference sequence). The V gene lost 4 bases and the J gene lost 8 bases, with 17 bases spanning the gap. This CDR3 contains 15 residues. CDR3 in amino acids: CATSIHGTEPEKLFF. CDR3 nucleotides: TGTGCCACCAGCATACACGGGACGGAACCCGAAAAACTGTTTTTT. The full variable domain, its missing parts supplied by reference TRBV15 and TRBJ1-4, is DAMVIQNPRYQVTQFGKPVTLSCSQTLNHNVMYWYQQKSSQAPKLLFHYYDKDFNNEADTPDNFQSRRPNTSFCFLDIRSPGLGDTAMYLCATSIHGTEPEKLFFGSGTQLSVL.

This clonotype was seen at least ten times. The chain links TRBV2 to TRBJ2-7; TRBD1 matches 9 bases. The length of the CDR3 is 14 residues. Losses at the gene ends were 8 bases for V and 6 bases for J; bases not matched to a gene: 11. The V gene's germline CDR1 is SNHLY and CDR2 FYNNEI. CDR3 residues: CASVVRDRESEQYF. The CDR3 coding sequence is TGTGCCAGCGTGGTTCGGGACAGGGAAAGCGAGCAGTACTTC.